Detailed here is one T cell receptor beta chain. The authors' processing: Estimates of nucleated cell counts were drawn from the amplification of reference gene primers. Profiled with immunoSEQ multiplex PCR; TCRdb holds only in-frame clones, not every one. For V, J and clone size, that table is used; D and trimming come from the DNA. The data show 280,000 or so clones, approximately 85% seen once. These data belong to a study of blood T cell repertoires in COVID-19. Study information: Donors in the United States, Italy and Spain gave samples during acute or convalescent COVID-19. The cDNA or gDNA used as material had been derived from T cells, B-cell-depleted T cells, or PBMCs.

Participant age was about 18 to 89 years, and participants resided in fewer than 25 US areas. Trimming removed 5 bases from V and 5 bases from J, with 15 bases in between. Germline loops: CDR1 SGHVS, CDR2 FQNEAQ. CDR3 size: 15 residues. V is TRBV7-8 and J is TRBJ2-2; perhaps TRBD1 as D (6 bases). The receptor comes from a young man who had recovered from COVID-19. Input material: PBMCs or T cells enriched from blood (not recorded which). The CDR3 here is CASSGQPGTTGELFF. CDR3 nucleotides: TGTGCCAGCAGCGGACAACCCGGGACAACCGGGGAGCTGTTTTTT.